The 26 T cell receptor beta chains given below trace back to one sample, sequenced in a study of shared clonotypes between healthy human individuals. Repertoires were generated with immunoSEQ multiplex PCR, while TCRdb's copy carries only in-frame clones and drops some. The sample consists of roughly 2,000,000 clones, 93% of them appearing once. CD8 cells regarded as naive lacked CD45RO, were positively chosen for CCR7, and omitted terminally differentiated effector memory CD45RA+ cells. The specimen sequenced was naive CD8+ T cells from PBMCs. Receptors originate from a man aged 18 to 29 in good health. Some clones in this sample may be carry-over from other donors' samples.

CDR3 sequence reads: CASSLSGRAEQFF. The CDR3 nucleotides are TGCGCCAGCAGCTTAAGCGGGAGGGCCGAGCAGTTCTTC. This chain uses TRBV5-1 with TRBJ2-1; the match to TRBD2 covers 10 bases. Looked up from germline, CDR1 is SGHRS and CDR2 is YFSETQ. V trimming: 2 bases; J trimming: 10 bases; junction bases outside the gene matches: 3. The CDR3 spans 13 residues. Full variable domain (remainder filled in from reference TRBV5-1 and TRBJ2-1): KAGVTQTPRYLIKTRGQQVTLSCSPISGHRSVSWYQQTPGQGLQFLFEYFSETQRNKGNFPGRFSGRQFSNSRSEMNVSTLELGDSALYLCASSLSGRAEQFFGPGTRLTVL.

The chain is built from TRBV9 and TRBJ2-3; D may be TRBD2 (5 bases). There are 12 residues in the CDR3. V was clipped by 4 bases and J by 9 bases, with 12 bases between them. Germline V gene sequence: CDR1 SGDLS, CDR2 YYNGEE. The CDR3 DNA is TGTGCCAGCAGCCCCAACGGGGTGACGCAGTATTTT. As protein: CASSPNGVTQYF.

This chain links TRBV19 with TRBJ2-2; 11 nucleotides agree with TRBD2. With V trimmed by 0 bases and J by 1 base, 4 bases remained unmatched. Per the germline V gene, CDR1 is LNHDA and CDR2 is SQIVND (reference sequence). This CDR3 spans 18 amino acids. The CDR3 is CASSIDLAGGLNTGELFF. The CDR3 DNA reads TGTGCCAGTAGTATAGACCTAGCGGGAGGCCTGAACACCGGGGAGCTGTTTTTT. The full variable domain, completed using reference TRBV19 and TRBJ2-2, is DGGITQSPKYLFRKEGQNVTLSCEQNLNHDAMYWYRQDPGQGLRLIYYSQIVNDFQKGDIAEGYSVSREKKESFPLTVTSAQKNPTAFYLCASSIDLAGGLNTGELFFGEGSRLTVL.

The CDR3 DNA is TGTGCCAGCAGCCCAAACCCAGACTCTAACTATGGCTACACCTTC. It specifies CASSPNPDSNYGYTF. The chain employs TRBV13 and TRBJ1-2; no definite D call. V lost 5 bases to trimming and J lost 0 bases, with 13 bases between them. The length of the CDR3 is 15 residues. Germline-derived CDR1 and CDR2 are PRHDT and FYEKMQ (reference sequence).

The chain uses TRBV7-2 and TRBJ2-1; 8 nucleotides align to TRBD2. The CDR3 is made up of 15 amino acids. Germline V gene data show CDR1 as SGHTA and CDR2 as FQGNSA. J was trimmed by 2 bases and V by 6 bases; bases with no gene match: 6. CDR3 loop: CASRIAGIPYNEQFF. The CDR3 coding sequence is TGTGCCAGCAGGATAGCGGGAATCCCCTACAATGAGCAGTTCTTC.

This clone has a single count. The V and J genes are TRBV2 and TRBJ2-7, with D tentatively TRBD1 (5 bases). The ends were cut back, 5 bases at V and 5 bases at J, with 10 bases in the middle. This CDR3 is 12 amino acids long. Germline CDR1 SNHLY, CDR2 FYNNEI. This CDR3 is CASSPGFHEQYF. The CDR3 DNA reads as TGTGCCAGCAGTCCAGGGTTCCACGAGCAGTACTTC.

The genes are TRBV5-1 and TRBJ1-2, with no clear D. The V end was cut by 0 bases, the J end by 4 bases, with 19 bases between. CDR1 is SGHRS, CDR2 YFSETQ, per germline. This CDR3 region has 17 residues. The CDR3 loop reads CASSLESVTPNPYGYTF. CDR3 coding DNA: TGCGCCAGCAGCTTGGAGTCGGTGACACCGAACCCCTATGGCTACACCTTC.

The chain combines TRBV19 with TRBJ2-1; 9 bases match TRBD1. The junction had 12 bases not matched to a gene; V was cut back by 8 bases and J by 4 bases. The CDR3 has 16 amino acids. Germline CDR1 is LNHDA and CDR2 is SQIVND (reference sequence). The CDR3 DNA reads as TGTGCCAGTCACCATACCGGGACAGGGAAATACAATGAGCAGTTCTTC. It is translated as CASHHTGTGKYNEQFF.

J is TRBJ2-2 and V is TRBV7-3; 10 nucleotides match TRBD2. V shed 1 base, J shed 5 bases, and the junction held 13 bases outside the gene matches. CDR1 and CDR2 (germline): SGHTA, FQGTGA. This CDR3 spans 19 amino acids. DNA of the CDR3: TGTGCCAGCAGCTTAAGTCGTGCTAGCGGGAGAATTTCGACCGGGGAGCTGTTTTTT. Its protein product is CASSLSRASGRISTGELFF.

The rearrangement joins TRBV7-8 to TRBJ2-1, with 13 bases identical to TRBD2. This CDR3 contains 14 residues. Germline lookup yields CDR1 SGHVS and CDR2 FQNEAQ. V was pared by 5 bases and J by 12 bases, with 7 bases of the junction left unmatched. CDR3 coding DNA: TGTGCCAGCAGCGTAGGACTAGCGGGAGTAGGGCAGTTCTTC. Translation: CASSVGLAGVGQFF.

The rearrangement joins TRBV28 to TRBJ1-1, with D hard to call. CDR1 and CDR2 (germline): MDHEN, SYDVKM. This CDR3 has 14 amino acids. The germline V and J ends were trimmed by 2 bases and 5 bases, with 12 bases remaining between them. This chain's CDR3 is CASSLGRDGTEAFF. CDR3 DNA sequence: TGTGCCAGCAGTTTAGGCCGGGATGGGACTGAAGCTTTCTTT. Full variable domain (remainder filled in from reference TRBV28 and TRBJ1-1): DVKVTQSSRYLVKRTGEKVFLECVQDMDHENMFWYRQDPGLGLRLIYFSYDVKMKEKGDIPEGYSVSREKKERFSLILESASTNQTSMYLCASSLGRDGTEAFFGQGTRLTVV.

This rearrangement joins TRBV6-1 to TRBJ1-5; D not certain. CDR3 size: 14 residues. Germline values: CDR1 MNHNS, CDR2 SASEGT. Trimming left V 2 bases short and J 5 bases short, with 10 bases between. CDR3 coding DNA: TGTGCCAGCAGTGAACGAGGGTTCTATCAGCCCCAGCATTTT. Its protein product is CASSERGFYQPQHF.

The V and J genes are TRBV4-1 and TRBJ2-3; tentatively, D is TRBD2 (5 bases). CDR1 is MGHRA, CDR2 YSYEKL, per germline. There are 16 residues in the CDR3. V lost 1 base and J lost 2, with 13 bases in between. The CDR3 DNA sequence: TGCGCCAGCAGCCAAGTGAATCGGGAAAACACAGATACGCAGTATTTT. Protein sequence: CASSQVNRENTDTQYF.

This chain uses TRBV7-2 with TRBJ1-5; 8 bases are shared with TRBD1. Germline loops: CDR1 SGHTA, CDR2 FQGNSA. This CDR3 comprises 14 residues. Trimming took 2 bases from V and 6 from J; bases not matched to a gene: 3. CDR3 loop: CASSLQGAVQPQHF. CDR3 nucleotide sequence: TGTGCCAGCAGCTTACAGGGGGCAGTTCAGCCCCAGCATTTT.

This sequence joins TRBV5-1 and TRBJ2-7, with 7 bases that match TRBD2. Per the germline V gene, CDR1 is SGHRS and CDR2 is YFSETQ. V dropped 2 bases and J dropped 3; count of bases not matched to a gene: 11. This CDR3 spans 16 amino acids. The CDR3 DNA reads as TGCGCCAGCAGCTTTGGGTTACTGGCGGGAGACTACGAGCAGTACTTC. It codes for CASSFGLLAGDYEQYF.

This clone was counted between two and nine times. The chain combines TRBV9 with TRBJ1-2, with 7 bases matching TRBD1. Trimming cost V 4 bases and J 8 bases; bases outside gene matches: 11. This CDR3 contains 14 residues. CDR1 SGDLS and CDR2 YYNGEE come from the germline V gene. The CDR3 region is CASSSSPGTDGYTF. CDR3 nucleotides: TGTGCCAGCAGCTCTTCCCCGGGGACAGACGGCTACACCTTC.

The V call is TRBV19, the J call TRBJ1-1; unclear D gene. This CDR3 comprises 15 residues. The germline V gene encodes CDR1 LNHDA and CDR2 SQIVND (reference sequence). Trimming stripped 7 bases from V and 1 base from J, with 16 bases between. The chain's CDR3 is CASTPPLWGNTEAFF. Here the CDR3 DNA reads TGTGCCAGTACCCCTCCCCTTTGGGGGAACACTGAAGCTTTCTTT.

The rearrangement links TRBV2 to TRBJ2-1, with D perhaps matching TRBD1 or TRBD2 (5 bases each). Trimming shortened V by 6 bases and J by 8 bases, and 17 bases separated the two germline ends. CDR1 SNHLY and CDR2 FYNNEI come from the germline V gene. The CDR3 spans 14 residues. CDR3 protein: CASREAFRVDEQFF. The CDR3 coding sequence is TGTGCCAGCAGGGAGGCATTCAGGGTAGATGAGCAGTTCTTC. Using reference TRBV2 and TRBJ2-1 for the parts outside the CDR3, the full variable domain is EPEVTQTPSHQVTQMGQEVILRCVPISNHLYFYWYRQILGQKVEFLVSFYNNEISEKSEIFDDQFSVERPDGSNFTLKIRSTKLEDSAMYFCASREAFRVDEQFFGPGTRLTVL.

The gene calls are TRBV29-1 and TRBJ2-3; 15 positions match TRBD2. This CDR3 is built from 15 residues. Unmatched junction bases numbered 8, after V lost 7 bases and J lost 6 bases. The germline V gene has CDR1 SQVTM and CDR2 ANQGSEA. The CDR3 here is CSADSGTSGRDTQYF. DNA for the CDR3: TGCAGCGCCGACTCCGGGACTAGCGGGAGGGATACGCAGTATTTT.

The chain joins TRBV27 to TRBJ2-1; tentative D call: TRBD1 (6 bases). The CDR3 contains 14 residues. Germline lookup yields CDR1 MNHEY and CDR2 SMNVEV (reference sequence). Between the trimmed V and J ends, which lost 5 bases and 7 bases, there was a span of 15 bases. CDR3 loop: CASSTPGVRNEQFF. In DNA, the CDR3 is TGTGCCAGCAGTACCCCAGGGGTACGTAATGAGCAGTTCTTC.

There are a few counts of this clone. This chain joins TRBV28 and TRBJ1-4; TRBD1 might be the D (5 bases). This CDR3 comprises 13 residues. Germline CDR1 is MDHEN and CDR2 is SYDVKM. The V and J ends lost 4 bases and 8 bases respectively, with 11 bases between them. The CDR3, as DNA: TGTGCCAGCAGTTACTCCGGGGGAGAAAAACTGTTTTTT. Residues: CASSYSGGEKLFF.

This clone was counted once. The rearrangement joins TRBV9 to TRBJ2-5; TRBD1 matches at 7 bases. The CDR3 contains 14 residues. Looked up from germline, CDR1 is SGDLS and CDR2 is YYNGEE. The V segment lost 4 bases and the J segment 2 bases; nucleotides outside the gene matches: 5. CDR3 region: CASSSGTAQETQYF. The CDR3 DNA reads TGTGCCAGCAGCTCCGGGACAGCTCAAGAGACCCAGTACTTC. Variable domain in full (rest from reference TRBV9 and TRBJ2-5): DSGVTQTPKHLITATGQRVTLRCSPRSGDLSVYWYQQSLDQGLQFLIQYYNGEERAKGNILERFSAQQFPDLHSELNLSSLELGDSALYFCASSSGTAQETQYFGPGTRLLVL.

This clone was seen just once. The V call is TRBV14, the J call TRBJ2-7; 10 bases match TRBD1. CDR3 size: 14 residues. J gave up 5 bases and V 5 bases, and 6 bases lay outside the gene matches. Germline values: CDR1 SGHDN, CDR2 FVKESK. CDR3 amino acids: CASSFGQGVHEQYF. The CDR3 nucleotides are TGTGCCAGCAGCTTCGGACAGGGGGTCCACGAGCAGTACTTC.

The chain recombines TRBV28 with TRBJ1-1; unclear D gene. The germline V gene encodes CDR1 MDHEN and CDR2 SYDVKM. The length of the CDR3 is 13 residues. The germline V and J ends were trimmed by 5 bases and 7 bases, with 14 bases remaining between them. The CDR3 DNA sequence: TGTGCCAGCAGTGTCACACACGATATTGAAGCTTTCTTT. Amino acid sequence: CASSVTHDIEAFF.

On this clone: This same CDR3 is encoded by further DNA sequences in the sample. The chain is built from TRBV9 and TRBJ2-7; D possibly matches TRBD1 or TRBD2 (6 bases each). V lost 0 bases and J 1 base, leaving 11 bases between the germline ends. Per germline, CDR1 SGDLS and CDR2 YYNGEE. The CDR3 runs 15 residues. The chain's CDR3 is CASSVEGGSSYEQYF. The CDR3 bases are TGTGCCAGCAGCGTAGAAGGGGGGTCGTCCTACGAGCAGTACTTC.

This clone was seen a single time. The same CDR3 can be traced to other DNA sequences in this sample. The chain combines TRBV7-6 with TRBJ2-7; no firm D call. This CDR3 is 11 amino acids long. The V end lost 1 base, the J end lost 6 bases, and 4 bases lay between the germline ends. CDR1 and CDR2 from the germline V gene are SGHVS and FNYEAQ. CDR3 protein: CASSLGREQYF. In DNA, the CDR3 is TGTGCCAGCAGCTTAGGGCGCGAGCAGTACTTC.